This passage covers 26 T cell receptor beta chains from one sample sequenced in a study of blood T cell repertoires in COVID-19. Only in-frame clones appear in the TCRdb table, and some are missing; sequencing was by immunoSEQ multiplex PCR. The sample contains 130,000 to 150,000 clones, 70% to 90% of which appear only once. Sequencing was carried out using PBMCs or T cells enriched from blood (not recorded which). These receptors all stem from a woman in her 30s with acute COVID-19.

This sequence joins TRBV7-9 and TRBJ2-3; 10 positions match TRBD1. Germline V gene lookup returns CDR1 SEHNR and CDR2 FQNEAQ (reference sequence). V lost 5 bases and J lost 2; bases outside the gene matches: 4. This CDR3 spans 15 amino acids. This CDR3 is CASSDGQGDTDTQYF. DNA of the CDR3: TGTGCCAGCAGCGACGGACAGGGGGACACAGATACGCAGTATTTT.

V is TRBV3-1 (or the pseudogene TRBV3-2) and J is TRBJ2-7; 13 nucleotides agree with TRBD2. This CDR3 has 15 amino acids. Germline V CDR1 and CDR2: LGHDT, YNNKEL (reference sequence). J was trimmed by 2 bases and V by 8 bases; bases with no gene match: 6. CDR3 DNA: TGTGCCAGCGTAGCGGGACTAGCGGGAACCTACGAGCAGTACTTC. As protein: CASVAGLAGTYEQYF.

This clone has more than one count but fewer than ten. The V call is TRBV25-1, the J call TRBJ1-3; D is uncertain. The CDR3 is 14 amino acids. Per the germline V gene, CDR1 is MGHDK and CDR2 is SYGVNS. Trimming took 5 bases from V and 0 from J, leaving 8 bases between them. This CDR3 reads CASSRETSGNTIYF. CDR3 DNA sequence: TGTGCCAGCAGTAGGGAGACCTCTGGAAACACCATATATTTT.

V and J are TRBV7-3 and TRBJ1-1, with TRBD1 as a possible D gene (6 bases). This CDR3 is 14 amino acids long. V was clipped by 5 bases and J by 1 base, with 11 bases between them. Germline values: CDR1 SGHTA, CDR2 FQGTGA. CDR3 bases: TGTGCCAGCAGCCTAAAGACAGGGAACACTGAAGCTTTCTTT. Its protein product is CASSLKTGNTEAFF.

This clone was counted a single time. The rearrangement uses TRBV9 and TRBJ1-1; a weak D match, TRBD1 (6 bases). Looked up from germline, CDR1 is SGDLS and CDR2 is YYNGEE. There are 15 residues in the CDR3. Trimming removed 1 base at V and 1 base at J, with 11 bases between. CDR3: CASSVFQGSNTEAFF. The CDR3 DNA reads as TGTGCCAGCAGCGTATTTCAGGGGTCGAACACTGAAGCTTTCTTT.

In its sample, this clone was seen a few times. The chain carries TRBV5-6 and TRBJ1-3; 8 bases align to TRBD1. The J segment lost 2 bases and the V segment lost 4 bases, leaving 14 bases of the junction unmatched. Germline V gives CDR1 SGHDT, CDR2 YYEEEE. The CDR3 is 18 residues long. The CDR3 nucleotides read TGTGCCAGCAGCCCGGGAAGACAGGGGAGGCGGCCTGGAAACACCATATATTTT. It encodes CASSPGRQGRRPGNTIYF.

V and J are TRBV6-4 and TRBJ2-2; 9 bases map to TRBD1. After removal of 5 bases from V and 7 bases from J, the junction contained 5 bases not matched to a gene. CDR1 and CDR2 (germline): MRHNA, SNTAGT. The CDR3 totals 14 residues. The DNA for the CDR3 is TGTGCCAGCAGTTTACAGGGGGCAGACGGGGAGCTGTTTTTT. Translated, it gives CASSLQGADGELFF.

The CDR3 DNA is TGTGCCAGCAGCTCGGGGACACCGGCGGCTAATGAAAAACTGTTTTTT. This sequence encodes CASSSGTPAANEKLFF. V usage is TRBV5-8 and J usage is TRBJ1-4; maybe TRBD1 (6 bases). The CDR3 is 16 amino acids. Germline CDR1 reads SGHTS; CDR2 reads YDEGEE. V lost 3 bases, J lost 3 bases, and 15 bases lay in between.

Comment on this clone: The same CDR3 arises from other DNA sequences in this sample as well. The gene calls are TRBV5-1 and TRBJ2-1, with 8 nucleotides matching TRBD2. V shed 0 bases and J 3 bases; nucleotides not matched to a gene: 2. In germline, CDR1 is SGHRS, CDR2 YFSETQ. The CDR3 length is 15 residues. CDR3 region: CASSLALADYNEQFF. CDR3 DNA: TGCGCCAGCAGCTTGGCACTAGCGGACTACAATGAGCAGTTCTTC.

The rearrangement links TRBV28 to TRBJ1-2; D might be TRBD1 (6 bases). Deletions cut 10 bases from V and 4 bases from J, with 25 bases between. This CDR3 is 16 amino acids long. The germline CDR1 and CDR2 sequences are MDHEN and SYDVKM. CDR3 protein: CATCPSTVDSPYGYTF. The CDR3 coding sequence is TGTGCCACATGCCCCTCTACCGTGGACAGTCCCTATGGCTACACCTTC.

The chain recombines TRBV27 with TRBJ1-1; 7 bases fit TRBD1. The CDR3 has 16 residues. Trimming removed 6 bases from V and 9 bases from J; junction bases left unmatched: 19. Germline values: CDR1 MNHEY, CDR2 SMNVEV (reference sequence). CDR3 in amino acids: CASSYKLDTGQQKAFF. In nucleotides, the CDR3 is TGTGCCAGCAGCTATAAACTCGACACGGGACAGCAAAAAGCTTTCTTT.

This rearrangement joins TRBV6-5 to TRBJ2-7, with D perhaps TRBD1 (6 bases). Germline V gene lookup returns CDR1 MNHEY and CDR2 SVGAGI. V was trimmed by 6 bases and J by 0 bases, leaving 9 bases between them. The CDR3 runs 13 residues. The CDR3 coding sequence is TGTGCCAGCAGGGACAGTATCTCCTACGAGCAGTACTTC. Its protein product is CASRDSISYEQYF.

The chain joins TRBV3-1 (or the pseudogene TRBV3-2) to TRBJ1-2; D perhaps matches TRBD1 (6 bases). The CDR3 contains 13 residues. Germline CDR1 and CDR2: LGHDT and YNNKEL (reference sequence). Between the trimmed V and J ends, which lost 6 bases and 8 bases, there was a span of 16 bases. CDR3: CASRGATVGGYTF. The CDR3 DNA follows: TGTGCCAGCAGGGGGGCGACAGTTGGAGGCTACACCTTC.

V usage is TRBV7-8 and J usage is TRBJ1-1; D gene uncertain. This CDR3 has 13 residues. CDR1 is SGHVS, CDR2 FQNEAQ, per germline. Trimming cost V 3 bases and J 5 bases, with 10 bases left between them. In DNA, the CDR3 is TGTGCCAGCAGCTTGAACTTTCAAACTGAAGCTTTCTTT. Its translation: CASSLNFQTEAFF. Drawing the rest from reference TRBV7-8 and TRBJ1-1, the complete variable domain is GAGVSQSPRYKVAKRGQDVALRCDPISGHVSLFWYQQALGQGPEFLTYFQNEAQLDKSGLPSDRFFAERPEGSVSTLKIQRTQQEDSAVYLCASSLNFQTEAFFGQGTRLTVV.

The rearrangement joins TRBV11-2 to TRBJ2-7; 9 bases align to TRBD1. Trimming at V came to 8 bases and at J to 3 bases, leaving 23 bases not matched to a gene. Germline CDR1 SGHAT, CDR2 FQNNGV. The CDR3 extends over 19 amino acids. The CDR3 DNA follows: TGTGCCAGCGACGATAATCCGGGACAGGGTTACCAGGGGATCTACGAGCAGTACTTC. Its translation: CASDDNPGQGYQGIYEQYF.

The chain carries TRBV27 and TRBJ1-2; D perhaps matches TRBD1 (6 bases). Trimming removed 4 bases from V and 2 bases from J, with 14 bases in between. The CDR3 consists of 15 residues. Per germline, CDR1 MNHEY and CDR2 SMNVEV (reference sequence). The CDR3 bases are TGTGCCAGCAGTTCTACAGGGATTACCAACTATGGCTACACCTTC. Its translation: CASSSTGITNYGYTF.

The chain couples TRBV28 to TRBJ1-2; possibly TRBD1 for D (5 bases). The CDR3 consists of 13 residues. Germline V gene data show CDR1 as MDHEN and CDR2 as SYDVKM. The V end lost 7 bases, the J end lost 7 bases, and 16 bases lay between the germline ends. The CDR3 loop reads CASTLSGLGGYTF. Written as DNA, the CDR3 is TGTGCCAGCACCCTCTCAGGGTTAGGTGGCTACACCTTC.

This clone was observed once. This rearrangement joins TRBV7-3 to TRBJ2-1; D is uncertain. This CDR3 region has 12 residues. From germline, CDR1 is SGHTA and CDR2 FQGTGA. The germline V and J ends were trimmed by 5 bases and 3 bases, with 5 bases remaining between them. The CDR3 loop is CASSVNYNEQFF. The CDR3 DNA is TGTGCCAGCAGCGTTAACTACAATGAGCAGTTCTTC.

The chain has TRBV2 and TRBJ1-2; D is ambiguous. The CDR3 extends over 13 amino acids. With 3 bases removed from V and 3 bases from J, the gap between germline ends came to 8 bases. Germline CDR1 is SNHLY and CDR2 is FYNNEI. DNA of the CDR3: TGTGCCAGCAGTGACTCGGTTTACTATGGCTACACCTTC. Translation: CASSDSVYYGYTF.

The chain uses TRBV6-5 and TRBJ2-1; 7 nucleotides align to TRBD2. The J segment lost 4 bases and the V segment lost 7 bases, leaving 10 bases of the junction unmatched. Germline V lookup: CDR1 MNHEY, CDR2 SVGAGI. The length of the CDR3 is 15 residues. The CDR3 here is CASNLAEGTYNEQFF. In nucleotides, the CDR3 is TGTGCCAGCAACCTAGCGGAGGGAACTTACAATGAGCAGTTCTTC.

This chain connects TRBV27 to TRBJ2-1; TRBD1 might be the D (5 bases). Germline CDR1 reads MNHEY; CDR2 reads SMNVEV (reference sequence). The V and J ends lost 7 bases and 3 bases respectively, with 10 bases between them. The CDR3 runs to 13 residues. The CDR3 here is CASTLTGYNEQFF. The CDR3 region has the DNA TGTGCCAGCACCCTAACAGGCTACAATGAGCAGTTCTTC.

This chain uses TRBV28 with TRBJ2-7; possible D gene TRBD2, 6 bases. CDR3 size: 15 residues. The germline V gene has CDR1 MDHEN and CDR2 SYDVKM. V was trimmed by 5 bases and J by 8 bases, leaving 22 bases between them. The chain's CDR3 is CASSPGPGGALQQYF. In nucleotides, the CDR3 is TGTGCCAGCAGTCCCGGACCCGGCGGGGCATTGCAGCAGTACTTC.

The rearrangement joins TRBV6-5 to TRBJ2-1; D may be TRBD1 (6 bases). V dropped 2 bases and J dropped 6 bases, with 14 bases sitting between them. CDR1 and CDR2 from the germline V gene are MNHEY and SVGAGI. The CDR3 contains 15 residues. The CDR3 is CASSYRGYPSNEQFF. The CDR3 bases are TGTGCCAGCAGTTACAGGGGGTACCCTTCCAATGAGCAGTTCTTC.

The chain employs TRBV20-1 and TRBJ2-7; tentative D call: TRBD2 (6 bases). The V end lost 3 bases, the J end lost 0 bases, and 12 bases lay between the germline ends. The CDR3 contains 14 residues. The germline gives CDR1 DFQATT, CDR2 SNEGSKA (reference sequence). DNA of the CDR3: TGCAGTGCTAGTGAGGGAGGTCTCTCCTACGAGCAGTACTTC. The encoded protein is CSASEGGLSYEQYF.

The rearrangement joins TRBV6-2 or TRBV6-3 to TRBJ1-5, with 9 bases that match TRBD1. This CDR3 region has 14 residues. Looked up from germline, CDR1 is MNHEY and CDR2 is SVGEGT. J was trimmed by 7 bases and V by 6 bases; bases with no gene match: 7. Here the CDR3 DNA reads TGTGCCAGCAGCTTGGGACAGGGCTGGCAGCCCCAGCATTTT. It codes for CASSLGQGWQPQHF.

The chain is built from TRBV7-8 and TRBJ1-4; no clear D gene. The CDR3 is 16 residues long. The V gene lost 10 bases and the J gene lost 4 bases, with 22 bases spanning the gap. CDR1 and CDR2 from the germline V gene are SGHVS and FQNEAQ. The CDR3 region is CATLDSDEGVNEKLFF. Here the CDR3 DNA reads TGTGCCACCCTGGACTCTGATGAGGGAGTTAATGAAAAACTGTTTTTT.